A selection of T cell receptor beta chains follows, all from one sample in a study of beta chain features in type 1 diabetes. The method was immunoSEQ multiplex PCR; TCRdb's version includes in-frame clones alone and lacks a portion of them. The table shows 900,000 or so clones, with roughly 15% occurring only once. The sample was naive CD4+ T cells from blood. The source of these receptors is a woman aged 18-35 years in good health. CDR3s include the opening cysteine and the closing phenylalanine or tryptophan. A D gene is named only where the DNA matches it firmly.

d_call | j_call | v_call | cdr3_aa
TRBD1 | TRBJ2-5 | TRBV9 | CASSVDRGFRGETQYF
NA | TRBJ2-1 | TRBV7-2 | CASSLDQRVEQFF
TRBD2 | TRBJ2-1 | TRBV7-9 | CASSLPGLVPNEQFF
TRBD2 | TRBJ2-3 | TRBV10-3 | CAISALSGTSTDTQYF
NA | TRBJ2-1 | TRBV28 | CASSGWGTGRDEQFF
TRBD2 | TRBJ2-7 | TRBV2 | CASSDRSSGRFPDSYEQYF
NA | TRBJ2-1 | TRBV2 | CASSRSSYNEQFF
NA | TRBJ2-7 | TRBV6-1 | CASRDTGFSHEQYF
NA | TRBJ2-7 | TRBV25-1 | CASSSGTVGSYEQYF
TRBD1 | TRBJ2-7 | TRBV28 | CASRPVGTGSYEQYF
NA | TRBJ2-7 | TRBV14 | CASSQERAVREQYF
NA | TRBJ2-5 | TRBV7-6 | CASSLRSQETQYF
TRBD1 | TRBJ1-3 | TRBV10-3 | CAISRTGINTIYF
TRBD1 | TRBJ1-2 | TRBV6-4 | CASSSGQGNYGYTF
NA | TRBJ1-2 | TRBV6-1 | CASSRFGDYGYTF
NA | TRBJ1-4 | TRBV18 | CASSLHTTNEKLFF
TRBD1 | TRBJ1-1 | TRBV7-9 | CASSLAPGGPDTEAFF
NA | NA | TRBV7-9 | CASRGDEQYF
NA | TRBJ2-1 | TRBV7-6 | CASSLGGGWWRDEQFF
NA | TRBJ2-7 | TRBV2 | CASSPTGSDEQYF